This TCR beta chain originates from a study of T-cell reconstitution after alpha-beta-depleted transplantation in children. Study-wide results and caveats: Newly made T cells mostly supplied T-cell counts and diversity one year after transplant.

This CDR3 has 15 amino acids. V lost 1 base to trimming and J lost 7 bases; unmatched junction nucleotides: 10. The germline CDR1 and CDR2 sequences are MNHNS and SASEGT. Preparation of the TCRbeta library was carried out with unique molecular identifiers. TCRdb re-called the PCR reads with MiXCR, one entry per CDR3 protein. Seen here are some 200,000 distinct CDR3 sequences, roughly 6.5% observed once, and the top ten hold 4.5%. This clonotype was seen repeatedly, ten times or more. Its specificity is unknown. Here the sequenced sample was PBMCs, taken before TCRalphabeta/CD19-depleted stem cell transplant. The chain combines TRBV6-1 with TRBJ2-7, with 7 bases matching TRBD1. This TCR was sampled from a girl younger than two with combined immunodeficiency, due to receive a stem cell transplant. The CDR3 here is CASSEDEGGVDEQYF. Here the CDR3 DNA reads TGTGCCAGCAGTGAAGATGAAGGGGGCGTGGATGAGCAGTACTTC.